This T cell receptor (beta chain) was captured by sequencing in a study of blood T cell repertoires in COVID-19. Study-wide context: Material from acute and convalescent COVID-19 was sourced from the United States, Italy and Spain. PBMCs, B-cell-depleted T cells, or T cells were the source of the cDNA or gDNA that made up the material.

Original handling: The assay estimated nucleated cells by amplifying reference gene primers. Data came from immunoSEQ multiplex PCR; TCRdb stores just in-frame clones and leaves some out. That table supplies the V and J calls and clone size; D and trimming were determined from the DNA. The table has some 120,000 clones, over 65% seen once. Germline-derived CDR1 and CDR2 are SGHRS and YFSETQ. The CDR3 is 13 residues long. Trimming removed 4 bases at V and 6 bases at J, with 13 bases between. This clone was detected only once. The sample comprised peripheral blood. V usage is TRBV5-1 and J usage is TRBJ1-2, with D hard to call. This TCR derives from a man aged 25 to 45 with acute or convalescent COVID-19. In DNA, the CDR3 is TGCGCCAGCAGCCAGAGTCGAGGCGATGGCTACACCTTC. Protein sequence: CASSQSRGDGYTF.